This record covers a single T cell receptor (beta chain). Profiled with immunoSEQ multiplex PCR; TCRdb holds only in-frame clones, not every one. The sample carries 45,000 to 65,000 clones, roughly 85% recorded once. This sample was included in a study of PD-L1 blockade in urothelial cancer. In the study overall: There were a median of around 140,000 T cells in blood samples.

The time point here: pretreatment peripheral blood. Sequenced material: PBMCs, taken around atezolizumab (anti-PD-L1) treatment. The source is a man between 70 and 80 years old with urothelial cancer.

The CDR3 region is CASSSRLADQETQYF. In DNA form, the CDR3 reads TGTGCCAGCAGTTCCCGGCTAGCGGATCAAGAGACCCAGTACTTC. The rearrangement uses TRBV27 and TRBJ2-5, with TRBD2 matching 7 bases. CDR1 and CDR2 from the germline V gene are MNHEY and SMNVEV (reference sequence). The CDR3 has 15 residues. J was trimmed by 2 bases and V by 4 bases; bases with no gene match: 7.